These 7 T cell receptor beta chains originate from one sample sequenced in a study of shared clonotypes between healthy human individuals. The naive CD8 fraction comprised CD45RO-negative cells positively selected for CCR7 and excluded terminally differentiated effector memory CD45RA+ cells. The protocol was immunoSEQ multiplex PCR, while the TCRdb copy is restricted to in-frame clones and leaves out a portion. The sample includes 2 million or so clones, about 94% of them seen just once. Source material: naive CD8+ T cells sorted from blood. The receptor source for this set is a man younger than 35 in good health.

The chain has TRBV11-1 and TRBJ1-1; D not certain. This CDR3 has 13 amino acids. Germline CDR1 SGHAT, CDR2 FQDESV (reference sequence). V was shortened by 1 base and J by 0 bases, with 3 bases between the two germline ends. CDR3 bases: TGTGCCAGCAGCTTAGACCTGAACACTGAAGCTTTCTTT. Its protein is CASSLDLNTEAFF. The whole variable domain, remainder taken from reference TRBV11-1 and TRBJ1-1, is EAEVAQSPRYKITEKSQAVAFWCDPISGHATLYWYRQILGQGPELLVQFQDESVVDDSQLPKDRFSAERLKGVDSTLKIQPAELGDSAMYLCASSLDLNTEAFFGQGTRLTVV.

This clone has a single count. J is TRBJ2-3 and V is TRBV28; 9 bases fit TRBD1. The germline gives CDR1 MDHEN, CDR2 SYDVKM. The CDR3 runs to 13 residues. CDR3 sequence (DNA): TGTGTGTCTGGGACAGGGTCAACAGATACGCAGTATTTT. This encodes CVSGTGSTDTQYF.

The gene calls are TRBV5-5 and TRBJ2-7; 8 bases map to TRBD2. V lost 3 bases, J lost 1 base, and 12 bases stayed unmatched. The CDR3 has 17 residues. CDR1 and CDR2 (germline): SGHKS, YYEKEE (reference sequence). DNA for the CDR3: TGTGCCAGCAGCTCCTACCCGGGACTAGAACCGTCCTACGAGCAGTACTTC. This encodes CASSSYPGLEPSYEQYF.

About this clone: Other DNA sequences in this specimen translate into the identical CDR3. The chain links TRBV27 to TRBJ2-7; 7 nucleotides match TRBD1. The length of the CDR3 is 14 residues. V was clipped by 2 bases and J by 2 bases; unmatched bases: 3. Germline V CDR1 and CDR2: MNHEY, SMNVEV (reference sequence). CDR3: CASSLGRGPYEQYF. The DNA for the CDR3 is TGTGCCAGCAGTTTAGGTAGGGGGCCCTACGAGCAGTACTTC.

The V and J genes are TRBV7-9 and TRBJ2-2, with D possibly being TRBD2 (6 bases). V was trimmed by 1 base and J by 6 bases, leaving 9 bases between them. In germline, CDR1 is SEHNR, CDR2 FQNEAQ (reference sequence). This CDR3 contains 14 residues. CDR3 residues: CASSLGDWSGELFF. CDR3 nucleotides: TGTGCCAGCAGCTTAGGGGACTGGTCCGGGGAGCTGTTTTTT.

The chain has TRBV30 and TRBJ2-7; 7 bases map to TRBD1. The V and J ends lost 2 bases and 4 bases, in that order; junction bases with no gene match: 5. The length of the CDR3 is 13 residues. Germline loops: CDR1 GTSNPN, CDR2 SVGIG (reference sequence). CDR3 sequence reads: CAWSWRQGYEQYF. Written as DNA, the CDR3 is TGTGCCTGGAGTTGGAGACAGGGTTACGAGCAGTACTTC.

V gene TRBV15 combines with J gene TRBJ1-1, with TRBD1 as a possible D gene (5 bases). Germline CDR1 is LNHNV and CDR2 is YYDKDF (reference sequence). CDR3 length: 14 amino acids. V was shortened by 0 bases and J by 7 bases, with 12 bases between the two germline ends. This CDR3 is CATSRDGGLDEAFF. The DNA of the CDR3 is TGTGCCACCAGCAGAGATGGGGGGTTAGATGAAGCTTTCTTT.